The 8 T cell receptor beta chains below were found in one sample sequenced in a study of tumor-infiltrating lymphocytes in primary liver carcinoma. It was from 20-30 mg of unsorted bulk tissue that RNA and DNA were co-extracted. Synthesis of TCR beta cDNA was carried out from about 0.55 ug total RNA with a constant-region primer. ARM-PCR was slightly modified, and three nested multiplex PCR rounds with it gave rise to the TCR beta libraries. It was with TRBV1-TRBV30 forward primers and a C-beta reverse primer that the first two PCR rounds were run, at around 10 cycles each. TCRdb reanalysed the multiplex PCR reads using MiXCR and keeps one entry per CDR3 protein. The table shows roughly 100,000 distinct CDR3 sequences, with roughly 80% occurring only once. Sequencing was done on a sample of liver tumor tissue from sampling region 3. Specified subset: tumor region T3, left-lateral pole. Receptor source: a man aged 40-49 years with primary liver carcinoma and hepatitis B virus infection.

Worth noting for this clonotype: A much larger clone differs from this one at a single base, so this may be a read error. Here the CDR3 omits its conserved ending phenylalanine or tryptophan, so a read error is the likely source. The V call is TRBV12-3 or TRBV12-4, the J call TRBJ1-5; no clear D. This CDR3 has 12 residues. V was clipped by 2 bases and J by 9 bases, with 8 bases between them. The CDR3 reads CASSLSAAPQHS. DNA of the CDR3: TGTGCCAGCAGTTTAAGTGCAGCGCCCCAGCATTCT.

Points on this clonotype: An end of the junction does not agree with germline; a read error may underlie this. The chain links TRBV28 to TRBJ1-5; D may be TRBD1 (5 bases). Germline CDR1 reads MDHEN; CDR2 reads SYDVKM. The CDR3 consists of 16 residues. CDR3 DNA sequence: TGTGCCAGCAGCCTAGGGTGGGGGGTTGGCAATCAGTCCCAGCATTTT. Translated, it gives CASSLGWGVGNQSQHF. Full variable domain (remainder filled in from reference TRBV28 and TRBJ1-5): DVKVTQSSRYLVKRTGEKVFLECVQDMDHENMFWYRQDPGLGLRLIYFSYDVKMKEKGDIPEGYSVSREKKERFSLILESASTNQTSMYLCASSLGWGVGNQSQHFGDGTRLSIL.

The gene calls are TRBV29-1 and TRBJ2-3; tentatively, D is TRBD2 (6 bases). Germline V gives CDR1 SQVTM, CDR2 ANQGSEA. The CDR3 extends over 12 amino acids. CDR3 DNA sequence: TGCAGTCTAGATGCGGGGACTGATGCGCAGTATTTT. This translates into CSLDAGTDAQYF.

To note about this clonotype: No conserved phenylalanine or tryptophan ends this CDR3, so it is likely a read error. The chain combines TRBV10-3 with TRBJ2-7; possible D gene TRBD1, 5 bases. CDR1 ENHRY and CDR2 SYGVKD come from the germline V gene. The CDR3 is made up of 12 amino acids. V lost 7 bases to trimming and J lost 3 bases, with 10 bases between them. The CDR3 nucleotides are TGTGCCATCAATGGGCAGGGCTACGAGCAGTACTTA. It specifies CAINGQGYEQYL.

Concerning this clonotype: At one of its ends the junction is not consistent with the germline gene, which may arise from a read error. The CDR3 nucleotides are TGTGCCAGTAGCTTACGGGTTGGATCCGGGATGGCCCTAAAGATAAATACGCAGTATTTT. It codes for CASSLRVGSGMALKINTQYF. V gene TRBV7-8 combines with J gene TRBJ2-3; tentatively, D is TRBD2 (5 bases). This CDR3 is 20 amino acids long. The germline V gene has CDR1 SGHVS and CDR2 FQNEAQ. The variable domain in full, completed from reference TRBV7-8 and TRBJ2-3, reads GAGVSQSPRYKVAKRGQDVALRCDPISGHVSLFWYQQALGQGPEFLTYFQNEAQLDKSGLPSDRFFAERPEGSVSTLKIQRTQQEDSAVYLCASSLRVGSGMALKINTQYFGPGTRLTVL.

At least ten counts were recorded for this clonotype. V usage is TRBV6-2 or TRBV6-3 and J usage is TRBJ2-7; D remains unclear. V lost 2 bases, J lost 0 bases, and 17 bases lay in between. From germline, CDR1 is MNHEY and CDR2 SVGEGT. The CDR3 is 17 amino acids. CDR3 DNA: TGTGCCAGCAGTTACCCGATCGGGCTCCTTAGCTCCTACGAGCAGTACTTC. Amino acids: CASSYPIGLLSSYEQYF.

To note about this clonotype: One end of the junction varies from germline; a read error may be responsible. This chain joins TRBV7-8 and TRBJ2-7, with D perhaps TRBD1 or TRBD2 (5 bases each). Germline V gene data show CDR1 as SGHVS and CDR2 as FQNEAQ. The CDR3 is 16 residues long. In nucleotides, the CDR3 is TGTGCCTGCAGCTTAGGTGTGGGGACGTGGACCTACGAGCAGTACTTC. Protein: CACSLGVGTWTYEQYF.

The sample holds many counts of this clonotype. The chain couples TRBV14 to TRBJ2-2, with D unclear. The CDR3 length is 15 residues. Trimming left V 0 bases short and J 1 base short, with 6 bases between. Germline CDR1 is SGHDN and CDR2 is FVKESK. CDR3 sequence: CASSQDRLNTGELFF. For the CDR3, the DNA is TGTGCCAGCAGCCAAGATCGGCTGAACACCGGGGAGCTGTTTTTT.